Listed below are T cell receptor beta chains from one sample, sequenced in a study of regulatory T cells in long-lasting Graves disease. TCRdb recomputed calls from the multiplex PCR reads with MiXCR, one row per CDR3 protein. This table holds almost 450,000 distinct CDR3 sequences, approximately 16% found once. The same specimen was also included in a second study, on T cells in Graves' hyperthyroidism and ophthalmopathy.

The sequencing here drew on peripheral blood mononuclear cells (PBMCs), taken at new diagnosis, from a patient treated with antithyroid drugs. Receptors were obtained from a woman in her thirties with Graves disease. Each CDR3 is given with its conserved first and last residue. Each record gives: clone size, V gene, J gene, D gene, CDR3 protein, CDR3 DNA. D genes are given only for firm matches. Size values are once, few and many counts, or a class for expanded clones, and some rows have none.

many	TRBV2	TRBJ2-4	-	CASKRTEAKNIQYF	TGTGCCAGCAAGCGGACAGAAGCCAAAAACATTCAGTACTTC
many	TRBV2	TRBJ1-1	-	CASTELNTEAFF	TGTGCCAGCACCGAGTTGAACACTGAAGCTTTCTTT
many	TRBV18	TRBJ2-3	-	CASSPRAGPSTDTQYF	TGTGCCAGCTCACCCAGAGCGGGCCCAAGCACAGATACGCAGTATTTT
many	TRBV28	TRBJ2-7	TRBD1	CASRPPDREIPYEQYF	TGTGCCAGCAGACCCCCGGACAGGGAAATTCCTTACGAGCAGTACTTC
-	TRBV29-1	TRBJ1-1	TRBD1	CSITGQLNTEAFF	TGCAGCATTACGGGACAGCTGAACACTGAAGCTTTCTTT
many	TRBV5-1	TRBJ2-7	-	CASSLATSGTYEQYF	TGCGCCAGCAGCTTGGCCACCAGCGGCACCTACGAGCAGTACTTC
many	TRBV10-2	TRBJ2-7	TRBD2	CASSGIAGGSEQYF	TGCGCCAGCAGTGGCATAGCGGGAGGGTCCGAGCAGTACTTC
many	TRBV20-1	TRBJ2-3	-	CSAKPPGGTDTQYF	TGCAGTGCCAAACCACCGGGAGGCACAGATACGCAGTATTTT
few	TRBV14	TRBJ2-7	TRBD2	CASSQGTSGRRNF	TGTGCCAGCAGCCAAGGCACTAGCGGGAGAAGGAACTTC
many	TRBV12-3/TRBV12-4	TRBJ2-1	TRBD2	CASSFSLAGVDEQFF	TGTGCCAGCAGTTTCAGCCTAGCGGGAGTCGATGAGCAGTTCTTC
many	TRBV24-1	TRBJ2-1	TRBD2	CATSDPGLDYNEQFF	TGTGCCACCAGTGACCCGGGACTAGACTACAATGAGCAGTTCTTC
many	TRBV7-9	TRBJ1-1	TRBD1	CASSLSGGEAFF	TGTGCCAGCAGCCTTTCAGGGGGCGAGGCTTTCTTT
-	TRBV27	TRBJ2-7	TRBD1	CASLTGGSYEQYF	TGTGCCAGCCTAACAGGGGGCTCCTACGAGCAGTACTTC
many	TRBV10-3	TRBJ1-1	-	CAISDPGMNTEAFF	TGTGCCATCAGTGACCCGGGCATGAACACTGAAGCTTTCTTT
many	TRBV29-1	TRBJ1-3	-	CSVEDLDTIYF	TGCAGCGTTGAAGATCTAGACACCATATATTTT
-	TRBV7-2	TRBJ2-3	TRBD2	CASSPWTSGRPTDTQYF	TGTGCCAGCAGCCCTTGGACTAGCGGGAGGCCTACAGATACGCAGTATTTT
few	TRBV24-1	TRBJ2-3	-	CATSSSGSTDTQYF	TGTGCCACCAGTTCCTCGGGGAGCACAGATACGCAGTATTTT
few	TRBV9	TRBJ2-7	TRBD1	CASSVRDSNYEQYF	TGTGCCAGCAGCGTCCGGGACAGTAACTACGAGCAGTACTTC
-	TRBV4-3	TRBJ2-5	TRBD2	CASSQEWGGRARQETQYF	TGCGCCAGCAGCCAAGAATGGGGCGGGAGGGCCCGCCAAGAGACCCAGTACTTC
-	TRBV28	TRBJ2-1	TRBD2	CASRSGTSGNNEQFF	TGTGCCAGCAGGTCCGGGACTAGCGGTAACAATGAGCAGTTCTTC
many	TRBV12-3/TRBV12-4	TRBJ1-1	-	CASTAGTREAEAFF	TGTGCCAGCACCGCCGGGACGAGGGAGGCTGAAGCTTTCTTT
many	TRBV12-3/TRBV12-4	TRBJ1-1	TRBD1	CASSNRGLGTEAFF	TGTGCCAGCAGTAACAGGGGCCTTGGCACTGAAGCTTTCTTT
many	TRBV18	TRBJ2-1	-	CASSPRGMGEQFF	TGTGCCAGCTCACCACGGGGAATGGGGGAGCAGTTCTTC
many	TRBV7-3	TRBJ2-3	-	CASSLNLGGDTQYF	TGTGCCAGCAGCTTAAACCTTGGCGGAGATACGCAGTATTTT
-	TRBV27	TRBJ1-5	-	CASASTDTQHF	TGTGCCAGCGCAAGCACAGATACGCAGCATTTT
many	TRBV2	TRBJ2-1	TRBD2	CASSDLAAYNEQFF	TGTGCCAGCAGTGACCTAGCGGCATACAATGAGCAGTTCTTC
-	TRBV11-2	TRBJ2-2	TRBD1	CASSPPGQGASGELFF	TGTGCCAGCAGTCCTCCGGGACAGGGGGCCTCCGGGGAGCTGTTTTTT
few	TRBV7-9	TRBJ1-2	-	CASSLYTF	TGTGCCAGCAGCTTATACACCTTC
once	TRBV19	TRBJ1-2	-	CASSIYGTELNYGYTF	TGTGCCAGTAGTATCTATGGGACGGAATTAAACTATGGCTACACCTTC
many	TRBV29-1	TRBJ2-1	-	CSVDLAYEQFF	TGCAGCGTTGACCTAGCATATGAGCAGTTCTTC
-	TRBV6-1	TRBJ1-4	TRBD1	CASRGGQGAFEKLFF	TGTGCCAGCAGAGGCGGACAGGGGGCTTTCGAAAAACTGTTTTTT
-	TRBV28	TRBJ2-3	-	CAGGALDTDTQYF	TGTGCCGGGGGGGCTTTAGACACAGATACGCAGTATTTT
many	TRBV28	TRBJ2-3	-	CASSSRTPRETTDTQYF	TGTGCCAGCAGTTCGAGGACCCCGAGGGAAACCACAGATACGCAGTATTTT
-	TRBV25-1	TRBJ2-3	-	CASSESGVAGAGTDTQYF	TGTGCCAGCAGTGAATCAGGCGTTGCGGGGGCAGGTACAGATACGCAGTATTTT